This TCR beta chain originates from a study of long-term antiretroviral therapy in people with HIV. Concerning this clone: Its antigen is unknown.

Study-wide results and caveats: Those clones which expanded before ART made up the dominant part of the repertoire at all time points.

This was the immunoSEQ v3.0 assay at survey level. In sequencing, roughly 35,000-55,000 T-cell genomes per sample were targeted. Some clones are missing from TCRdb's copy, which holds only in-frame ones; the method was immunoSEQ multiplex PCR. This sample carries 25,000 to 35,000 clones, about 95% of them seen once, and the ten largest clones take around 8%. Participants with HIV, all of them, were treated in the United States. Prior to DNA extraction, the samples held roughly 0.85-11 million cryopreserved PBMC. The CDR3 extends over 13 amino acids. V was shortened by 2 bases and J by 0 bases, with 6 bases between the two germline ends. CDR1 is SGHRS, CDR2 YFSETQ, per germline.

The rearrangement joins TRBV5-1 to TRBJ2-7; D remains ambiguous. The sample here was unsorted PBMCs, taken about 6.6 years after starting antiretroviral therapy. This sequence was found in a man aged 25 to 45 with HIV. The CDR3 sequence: CASSFGYSYEQYF. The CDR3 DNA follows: TGCGCCAGCAGCTTTGGATACTCCTACGAGCAGTACTTC.